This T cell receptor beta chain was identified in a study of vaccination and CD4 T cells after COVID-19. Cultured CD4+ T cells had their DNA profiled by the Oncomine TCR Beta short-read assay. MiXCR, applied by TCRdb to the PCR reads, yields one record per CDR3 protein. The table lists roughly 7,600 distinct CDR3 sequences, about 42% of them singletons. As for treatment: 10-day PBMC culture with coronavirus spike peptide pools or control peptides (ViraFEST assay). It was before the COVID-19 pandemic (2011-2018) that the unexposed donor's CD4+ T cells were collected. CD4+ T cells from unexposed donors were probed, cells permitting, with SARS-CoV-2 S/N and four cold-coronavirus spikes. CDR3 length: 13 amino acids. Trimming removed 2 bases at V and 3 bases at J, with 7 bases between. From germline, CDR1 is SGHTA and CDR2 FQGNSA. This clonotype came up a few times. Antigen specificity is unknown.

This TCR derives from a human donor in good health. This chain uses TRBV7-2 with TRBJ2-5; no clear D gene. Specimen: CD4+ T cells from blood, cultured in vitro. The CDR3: CASSLLGKETQYF. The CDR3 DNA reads TGTGCCAGCAGCTTATTAGGGAAAGAGACCCAGTACTTC. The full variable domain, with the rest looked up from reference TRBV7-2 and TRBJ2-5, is GAGVSQSPSNKVTEKGKDVELRCDPISGHTALYWYRQSLGQGLEFLIYFQGNSAPDKSGLPSDRFSAERTGGSVSTLTIQRTQQEDSAVYLCASSLLGKETQYFGPGTRLLVL.